This T cell receptor beta chain derives from a study of blood T cells in healthy people across ages. The CDR3 contains 11 residues. With a J-beta primer mix and a sample-barcoded 5' primer, a second PCR ran roughly 7 to 11 cycles. TCRdb reanalysed the 5' RACE reads using MiXCR and keeps one entry per CDR3 protein. The data contain approximately 800,000 distinct CDR3 sequences, roughly 50% of them singletons. With regard to this clonotype: A junction end diverges from the germline sequence, so it may reflect a read error.

Sequencing was carried out using blood. This sequence was found in an older man in good health. The rearrangement uses TRBV12-3 or TRBV12-4 and TRBJ2-1, with no clear D. The J call is in doubt because the DNA end fits TRBJ2-7 better. CDR3 nucleotide sequence: TGTGCCTGCAGTTTAGGCCCCGAGCAGTACTTC. This sequence encodes CACSLGPEQYF.